This T cell receptor beta chain was recovered during a study of blood T cell repertoires in COVID-19. Study context: Collection of acute and convalescent COVID-19 samples took place in the United States, Italy and Spain.

This clone was recorded only once. The germline V gene encodes CDR1 MNHEY and CDR2 SVGAGI. V was pared by 4 bases and J by 7 bases, with 8 bases between. The CDR3 consists of 12 residues. Per the authors' pipeline: Amplification of reference gene primers was used by the study to estimate nucleated cell counts. Produced via immunoSEQ multiplex PCR; TCRdb's table is partial and in-frame only. That table furnishes V, J and clone size, whereas the DNA furnished D and trimming. The sample shows approximately 470,000 clones, roughly 88% of them seen only once. This receptor was identified in a human donor in a cohort sampled during active COVID-19. The chain is built from TRBV6-5 and TRBJ1-5, with a weak D call TRBD1 (6 bases). The sequenced sample consisted of peripheral blood. CDR3 DNA sequence: TGTGCCAGCAGTTCAAGGGGGCAGCCCCAGCATTTT. Amino acids: CASSSRGQPQHF.